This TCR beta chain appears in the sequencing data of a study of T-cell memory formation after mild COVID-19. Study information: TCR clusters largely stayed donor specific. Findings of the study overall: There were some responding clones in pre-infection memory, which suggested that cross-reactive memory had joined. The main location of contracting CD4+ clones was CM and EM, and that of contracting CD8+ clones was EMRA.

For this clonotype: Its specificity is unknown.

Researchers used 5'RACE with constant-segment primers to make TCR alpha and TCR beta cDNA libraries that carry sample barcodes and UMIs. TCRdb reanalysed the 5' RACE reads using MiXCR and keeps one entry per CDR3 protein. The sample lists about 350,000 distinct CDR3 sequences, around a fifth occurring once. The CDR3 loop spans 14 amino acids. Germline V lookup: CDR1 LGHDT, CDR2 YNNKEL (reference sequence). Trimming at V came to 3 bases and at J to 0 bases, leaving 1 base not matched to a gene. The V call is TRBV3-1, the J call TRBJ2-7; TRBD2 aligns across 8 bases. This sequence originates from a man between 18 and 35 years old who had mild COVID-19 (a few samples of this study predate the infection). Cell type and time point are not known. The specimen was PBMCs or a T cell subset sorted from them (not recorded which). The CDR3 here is CASSQAGGSYEQYV. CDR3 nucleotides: TGTGCCAGCAGCCAGGCGGGGGGCTCCTACGAGCAGTACGTC.